This T cell receptor beta chain came from a study of blood T cell repertoires in COVID-19 (dated by TCRdb to 2019 to 2021). Describing the broader study: Samples covering the acute and convalescent phases of COVID-19 were provided by collaborators in the United States, Italy and Spain. The prospective study material was composed of cDNA or gDNA derived from T cells, B-cell-depleted T cells, or PBMCs. The dataset comprised deeply sampled blood TCRbeta repertoires from subjects exposed to, actively infected with, or recovered from COVID-19. The repertoires were released in a freely available public database intended as a resource for research on the immune response to SARS-CoV-2. Samples were obtained from the ongoing ImmuneRACE study (first 160 participants) and from 950 to 1,500 subjects provided by 6 global collaborators. A de-identified subject ID, COVID-19 status, age in years and sex were almost always included in the sample metadata. Where available, HLA class I and class II types were taken from metadata supplied by the sample provider and were not determined by assay-based typing.

Results the study describes overall, beyond this receptor: The quantity of clinical and demographic metadata differed by source and by participant and was supplied without curation.

About this clone: No cognate antigen has been identified for it. No much larger clonotype is one base removed from it; base qualities were not supplied.

CDR1 and CDR2 are drawn from the germline V gene: KGHDR, SFDVKD. V has 4 bases trimmed and J has 6 bases trimmed; junction bases matching no gene number 5. The CDR3 runs 16 amino acids, cysteine and phenylalanine included. Just CDR3 DNA is preserved here, 48 bases in frame from base 1. TCRbeta CDR3 regions were amplified from genomic DNA using the immunoSEQ Assay, a bias-controlled multiplex PCR. As for the original processing: Within the assay, amplification of reference gene primers was used to estimate how many nucleated cells each sample contained. To quantify the absolute abundance of each unique TCRbeta CDR3 rearrangement, sequence reads were collapsed and filtered. For each sample, productive Simpson clonality was calculated by taking the square root of Simpson's diversity index across productive rearrangements. This is the immuneACCESS table as TCRdb keeps it, with only in-frame sequences that have V and J called. A part of the clones is gone; compared with another copy, unresolved V genes explain less than half, and the rest is unexplained. That table supplies the V and J calls and clone size; D and trimming were determined from the DNA. Within this sample are around 300,000 clones, with 86% of them counted one time only. The top ten constitute 13% of the sample.

In Seattle, one collaborating source enrolled patients while the infection was active and tracked those patients longitudinally over the course of disease. The collaborating institutions used their own protocols to collect whole blood in K2EDTA tubes. Collaborator samples were shipped for TCRbeta analysis as frozen whole blood, isolated PBMCs, or DNA extracted from either sample type. The V and J segments used are TRBV24-1 and TRBJ2-2; 12 middle bases align to TRBD2. The source of this sequence is a woman in her 70s with COVID-19, enrolled during active disease. The sequencing sample was made of peripheral blood. In nucleotides, the sequence is TGTGCCACCAGTGAACCGACTAGCGGGGGCCCCGGGGAGCTGTTTTTT. Translated, this gives CATSEPTSGGPGELFF.